This T cell receptor beta chain appears in the sequencing data of a study of shared clonotypes between healthy human individuals. As for the study in general: Every donor yielded three CD4 naive, three CD4 memory, two CD8 naive and one CD8 memory plate.

CDR1 and CDR2 from the germline V gene are SGHKS and YYEKEE (reference sequence). Trimming removed 1 base at V and 2 bases at J, with 10 bases between. The CDR3 extends over 14 amino acids. How the authors handled the data: ImmunoSEQ gave junction-only sequences without quality scores, so filtering differed. The method was immunoSEQ multiplex PCR; TCRdb's version includes in-frame clones alone and lacks a portion of them. That table gives V, J and clone size, and the DNA gave D and trimming. This table has some 1.5 million clones, approximately 98% appearing once. This clone appeared a single time. Its antigen is not known. Whole-study results and caveats: Non-shared clonotypes had lower generation probabilities than clonotypes shared by all four sorted-subset donors.

The chain couples TRBV5-5 to TRBJ2-7; D unclear. Sequenced sample: naive CD4+ T cells sorted from blood. Subset described: CD45RA+ positively selected. The source of this sequence is a young man in good health. In DNA form, the CDR3 reads TGTGCCAGCAGCTTGTTAGGGCTGGCCTACGAGCAGTACTTC. This codes for CASSLLGLAYEQYF.